Each of the 8 T cell receptor beta chains below was sequenced from the same sample in a study of control samples from healthy donors and cancer patients. Generated by immunoSEQ multiplex PCR, the TCRdb table keeps only in-frame clones and is missing some. The data contain around 86,000 clones, roughly 90% of them singletons. Sequencing was performed on PBMCs. These receptors were collected from a woman between 55 and 75 years old with head and neck cancer.

The V and J genes are TRBV5-1 and TRBJ1-5; 7 positions agree with TRBD1. The CDR3 runs 14 residues. With V trimmed by 4 bases and J by 3 bases, 4 bases remained unmatched. Germline CDR1 SGHRS, CDR2 YFSETQ. Here the CDR3 reads CASSPTGNNQPQHF. In DNA, the CDR3 is TGCGCCAGCAGCCCGACAGGGAACAATCAGCCCCAGCATTTT.

This chain links TRBV12-5 with TRBJ1-6; D perhaps matches TRBD1 (5 bases). V shed 6 bases and J shed 11 bases, with 26 bases lying between them. CDR1 and CDR2 (germline): LGHNT, FRNRAP. The CDR3 contains 17 residues. Here the CDR3 DNA reads TGTGCTAGTGGCTTCAAGAGGGACTGGGAAGTTCATGCACCCCTCCACTTT. As protein: CASGFKRDWEVHAPLHF.

DNA of the CDR3: TGTGCCGGGACCGGGACAGGGTCTATAGAGACCCAGTACTTC. Amino acid sequence: CAGTGTGSIETQYF. The gene calls are TRBV2 and TRBJ2-5; 9 bases match TRBD1. Germline lookup yields CDR1 SNHLY and CDR2 FYNNEI. This CDR3 spans 14 amino acids. J was trimmed by 4 bases and V by 11 bases; bases with no gene match: 11.

This chain joins TRBV19 and TRBJ1-2; D gene uncertain. Per germline, CDR1 LNHDA and CDR2 SQIVND (reference sequence). V lost 3 bases and J lost 2, with 22 bases in between. CDR3 length equals 18 residues. CDR3 nucleotide sequence: TGTGCCAGTAGTATCCCTTGGGCAGGACCTCTTAAAAACTATGGCTACACCTTC. Translating it yields CASSIPWAGPLKNYGYTF.

V and J are TRBV5-5 and TRBJ2-1; D remains ambiguous. CDR1 and CDR2 (germline): SGHKS, YYEKEE (reference sequence). The CDR3 length is 15 residues. The V and J ends lost 3 bases and 4 bases respectively, with 14 bases between them. This CDR3 is CASSSDSMTYNEQFF. In DNA form, the CDR3 reads TGTGCCAGCAGCTCAGACTCCATGACTTACAATGAGCAGTTCTTC.

This chain joins TRBV7-3 and TRBJ2-2; D is unresolved. Germline V gene data show CDR1 as SGHTA and CDR2 as FQGTGA. Trimming left V 4 bases short and J 7 bases short, with 10 bases between. CDR3 length: 13 amino acids. CDR3 amino acids: CASSSPPDGELFF. The CDR3 DNA sequence: TGTGCCAGCAGCTCCCCCCCCGACGGGGAGCTGTTTTTT.

The chain joins TRBV30 to TRBJ1-2; TRBD1 might be the D (6 bases). This CDR3 spans 14 amino acids. V was cut by 2 bases and J by 2 bases, with 12 bases left in between. Looked up from germline, CDR1 is GTSNPN and CDR2 is SVGIG (reference sequence). The CDR3 region has the DNA TGTGCCTGGAGTAACACCGGACAGAACTATGGCTACACCTTC. It specifies CAWSNTGQNYGYTF.

The genes are TRBV29-1 and TRBJ1-2; D gene ambiguous. V lost 4 bases to trimming and J lost 4 bases, with 10 bases between them. CDR1 is SQVTM, CDR2 ANQGSEA, per germline. The CDR3 is made up of 12 amino acids. The CDR3 region has the DNA TGCAGCGTTGGGGAGGAGAGCTATGGCTACACCTTC. This gives the protein CSVGEESYGYTF. Drawing the rest from reference TRBV29-1 and TRBJ1-2, the complete variable domain is SAVISQKPSRDICQRGTSLTIQCQVDSQVTMMFWYRQQPGQSLTLIATANQGSEATYESGFVIDKFPISRPNLTFSTLTVSNMSPEDSSIYLCSVGEESYGYTFGSGTRLTVV.